The clone carrying this T cell receptor (beta chain) came up many times. The antigen remains unidentified. The sample comes from a study of CD8 T cells in ankylosing spondylitis. Study observations and caveats: The clones that were linked to disease were reported to be significantly enriched in matched synovial fluid samples from ankylosing spondylitis patients. Ankylosing spondylitis blood appeared to be characterized by a TCR beta motif of about 8 highly homologous variants.

Libraries for TCR beta were made by quantitative 5'-RACE with molecular barcodes. From the 5' RACE reads, TCRdb called clonotypes with MiXCR, one entry per CDR3 protein. The sample has 800,000 to 900,000 distinct CDR3 sequences; about an eighth are singletons. The sequenced sample was blood, either unsorted or a sorted T cell fraction (not recorded which). This TCR came from a male donor with ankylosing spondylitis.

CDR3 in amino acids: CASSRTNSPLHF. The CDR3 DNA is TGTGCCAGCAGTCGCACTAATTCACCCCTCCACTTT. This chain links TRBV12-3 or TRBV12-4 with TRBJ1-6; D is ambiguous. V dropped 5 bases and J dropped 6 bases, with 5 bases sitting between them. CDR3 size: 12 residues.